This T cell receptor beta chain was retrieved from a study of T cells after somatic rescue of genetic block. Here immunoSEQ multiplex PCR was the method, and the copy in TCRdb shows in-frame clones only, minus some. This table has 68,000 or so clones, just under 95% appearing once. The CDR3 extends over 15 amino acids. Germline-derived CDR1 and CDR2 are SEHNR and FQNEAQ (reference sequence). Trimming took 0 bases from V and 5 from J, leaving 13 bases between them. This chain connects TRBV7-9 to TRBJ1-1; maybe TRBD1 (5 bases). The sequenced sample was peripheral blood mononuclear cells (PBMCs). The sequence was obtained from a man in his forties. The DNA for the CDR3 is TGTGCCAGCAGCTTAGCTAAGTTAGGGGAAACTGAAGCTTTCTTT. Protein product: CASSLAKLGETEAFF.